What follows are 10 T cell receptor beta chains derived from one specimen sequenced in a study of identical twins. TCRdb independently ran MiXCR on the 5' RACE reads; one entry per CDR3 protein. The sample carries 640,000 or so distinct CDR3 sequences, 5.5% to 7.5% recorded once. The material sequenced was naive T cells sorted from blood. These receptors all stem from a man between 18 and 29 years old in good health.

There are many counts of this clonotype. The rearrangement uses TRBV20-1 and TRBJ1-6; 7 bases map to TRBD1. Germline V gene data show CDR1 as DFQATT and CDR2 as SNEGSKA (reference sequence). The CDR3 runs to 17 residues. V shed 1 base and J 10 bases; nucleotides not matched to a gene: 16. Here the CDR3 DNA reads TGCAGTGCTAGAGGGCAGCTCTCACAGGGGTCTAAATCACCCCTCCACTTT. As protein: CSARGQLSQGSKSPLHF.

This clonotype was found many times. The CDR3 sequence is CASGLLSSGANVLTF. In DNA form, the CDR3 reads TGTGCCAGCGGACTGTTGAGCTCTGGGGCCAACGTCCTGACTTTC. This chain links TRBV28 with TRBJ2-6; TRBD2 is a possible D gene (5 bases). CDR1 and CDR2 (germline): MDHEN, SYDVKM. This CDR3 region has 15 residues. V lost 8 bases to trimming and J lost 0 bases, with 11 bases between them.

This clonotype was seen repeatedly, ten times or more. CDR3 in DNA: TGTGCCACGTTACCGGGACTAGACAGTAATGAGCAGTTCTTC. Its translation: CATLPGLDSNEQFF. This chain links TRBV10-3 with TRBJ2-1; the match to TRBD2 covers 8 bases. The CDR3 runs to 14 residues. Germline V CDR1 and CDR2: ENHRY, SYGVKD. Trimming at V came to 10 bases and at J to 7 bases, leaving 12 bases not matched to a gene.

The sample holds a few counts of this clonotype. In DNA form, the CDR3 reads TGCAGTGCTAGAGATCCCCCCCGCCGGGGGGCCCACAATGAGCAGTTCTTC. This sequence encodes CSARDPPRRGAHNEQFF. The chain recombines TRBV20-1 with TRBJ2-1, with a tentative D call TRBD2 (7 bases). CDR1 is DFQATT, CDR2 SNEGSKA, per germline (reference sequence). The CDR3 has 17 residues. Trimming cost V 0 bases and J 5 bases, with 20 bases left between them.

This clonotype was counted a few times. The rearrangement joins TRBV11-2 to TRBJ2-7; a weak D match, TRBD2 (5 bases). The V and J ends lost 2 bases and 2 bases respectively, with 13 bases between them. Germline V gives CDR1 SGHAT, CDR2 FQNNGV. The CDR3 covers 15 residues. The CDR3 here is CASSLRGSATYEQYF. The CDR3 coding sequence is TGTGCCAGCAGCTTACGAGGTAGCGCTACCTACGAGCAGTACTTC.

There are many counts of this clonotype. This chain uses TRBV5-5 with TRBJ2-1; 7 bases align to TRBD1. The CDR3 has 15 residues. Germline V gives CDR1 SGHKS, CDR2 YYEKEE (reference sequence). The ends lost 4 bases at V and 4 bases at J; junction bases unmatched: 8. The CDR3 DNA follows: TGTGCCAGCAGCCTCGGACAGGAAGTTTACAATGAGCAGTTCTTC. Residues: CASSLGQEVYNEQFF.

This clonotype has a handful of counts. This chain links TRBV6-5 with TRBJ2-1; TRBD2 matches 7 bases. V trimming: 2 bases; J trimming: 0 bases; junction bases outside the gene matches: 13. Germline assignment: CDR1 MNHEY and CDR2 SVGAGI. The length of the CDR3 is 19 residues. As DNA, the CDR3 is TGTGCCAGCAGTTACGCTCCGGCGGGACTAATGAGCTCCTACAATGAGCAGTTCTTC. It translates to CASSYAPAGLMSSYNEQFF.

This clonotype was seen more than once but under ten times. The chain joins TRBV27 to TRBJ2-1, with D possibly being TRBD1 (5 bases). The CDR3 consists of 12 residues. V lost 6 bases and J lost 13, with 16 bases in between. Germline V gene data show CDR1 as MNHEY and CDR2 as SMNVEV (reference sequence). CDR3 amino acids: CASRQAWGGQFF. CDR3 coding DNA: TGTGCCAGCAGACAAGCGTGGGGCGGCCAGTTCTTC.

The V call is TRBV20-1, the J call TRBJ2-1; D is possibly TRBD1 (6 bases). Germline CDR1 DFQATT, CDR2 SNEGSKA (reference sequence). V lost 6 bases and J 6 bases, leaving 12 bases between the germline ends. The CDR3 runs 12 residues. The CDR3 spells CSAKNRVNEQFF. For the CDR3, the DNA is TGCAGTGCGAAAAACAGGGTCAATGAGCAGTTCTTC.

In the case of this clonotype: The CDR3 end shows no conserved phenylalanine or tryptophan, and so a read error is likely. No DNA is shown, since the ends of the CDR3 on it are uncertain; the CDR3 is the one TCRdb lists. The gene calls are TRBV12-3 or TRBV12-4 and TRBJ1-2. The length of the CDR3 is 10 amino acids, counting both ends. CDR3 region: CASIRIRGCC.